The source of this TCR beta chain is a study of blood T cell repertoires in COVID-19. Study information: Cohort 3 donors counted as recovered after two negative PCRs, clearance, or resolved symptoms. From the United States, Italy and Spain came samples of acute and convalescent COVID-19.

Original processing notes: The assay estimated nucleated cells by amplifying reference gene primers. Some clones are missing from TCRdb's copy, which holds only in-frame ones; the method was immunoSEQ multiplex PCR. The V and J calls and clone size are taken from that table; D and trimming were inferred from the DNA. The data show about 360,000 clones, around 87% seen once. The CDR3 length is 15 residues. The ends lost 6 bases at V and 1 base at J; junction bases unmatched: 5. The germline V gene encodes CDR1 SGHTA and CDR2 FQGNSA. Each participant's cohort was designated according to participant-reported clinical history.

This sequence was found in a man aged 35 to 55 in a cohort exposed to, infected with or recovered from COVID-19 (not recorded which). The specimen sequenced was PBMCs or T cells enriched from blood (not recorded which). The gene calls are TRBV7-2 and TRBJ2-3; TRBD2 agrees at 9 bases. CDR3 protein: CASRRRTSGTDTQYF. As DNA, the CDR3 is TGTGCCAGCAGACGCCGGACTAGCGGCACAGATACGCAGTATTTT.